This T cell receptor (beta chain) derives from a study of cytomegalovirus exposure and HLA in healthy donors. Study in general: A later analysis reported the same platform for the roughly 120 validation repertoires and the approximately 670 first-cohort repertoires.

Produced via immunoSEQ multiplex PCR; TCRdb's table is partial and in-frame only. The repertoire holds approximately 130,000 clones, with more than 75% as singletons. After removal of 2 bases from V and 6 bases from J, the junction contained 3 bases not matched to a gene. Germline V gives CDR1 MNHNY, CDR2 SVGAGI (reference sequence). The CDR3 length is 13 residues. To note about this clone: The antigen remains unidentified.

Whole-study results and caveats: There were under 200 TCR beta chains listed as cytomegalovirus-associated. Across donors, most TCRs were seen rarely, yet some public ones were widespread.

J is TRBJ1-2 and V is TRBV6-6; 7 positions agree with TRBD1. What was sequenced was PBMCs. The receptor was isolated from a woman under 40 in good health and CMV-seronegative. This CDR3 reads CASSYRGHDGYTF. CDR3 nucleotide sequence: TGTGCCAGCAGTTACAGGGGGCACGATGGCTACACCTTC.